The entry below gives a single TCR beta chain sequence along with its context. Its specificity is unknown. The data derive from a study of cytomegalovirus exposure and HLA in healthy donors. The study, taken as a whole, reports: High sensitivity and specificity were reportedly achieved when the classifier diagnosed cytomegalovirus status. No immune exposure information besides CMV serostatus was available.

The CDR3 has 20 residues. With 0 bases clipped from V and 3 bases from J, the junction kept 19 bases outside the gene matches. Researchers ran the PCR with 60 Vbeta and 13 Jbeta primers. The protocol was immunoSEQ multiplex PCR, while the TCRdb copy is restricted to in-frame clones and leaves out a portion. Of some 170,000 clones listed, 82% are singletons. The TCR sequence derives from a girl aged 2 to 9 in good health and CMV-seropositive. This chain uses TRBV6-7 with TRBJ2-7, with TRBD2 matching over 8 bases. TRBV6-7 is an ORF for which the function is uncertain. Sequences were obtained from PBMCs. DNA of the CDR3: TGTGCCAGCAGTTACTCTGGGTTTGGCGGGAGGTCCCTCTACCACTACGAGCAGTACTTC. This sequence encodes CASSYSGFGGRSLYHYEQYF.